These T cell receptor beta chains were read from a single sample in a study of T cells in Graves' hyperthyroidism and ophthalmopathy. TCRdb redid the calling of the multiplex PCR reads with MiXCR, one entry per CDR3 protein. Among 210,000 or so distinct CDR3 sequences listed, approximately 17% were seen once. Sequencing used blood. The receptors derive from a man aged 45-60 years with Graves' hyperthyroidism. The CDR3 runs from the conserved cysteine through the conserved F or W. Each record gives: D gene, V gene, clone size, J gene, CDR3 protein, CDR3 DNA. D genes are given only for firm matches. Rows give clone size only sometimes, using once, few, many, or a class for an expanded clone.

d_call: TRBD1
v_call: TRBV7-2
clone_size: NA
j_call: TRBJ2-7
cdr3_aa: CASSLGQGESYEQYF
cdr3_nt: TGTGCCAGCAGCTTAGGACAGGGGGAATCCTACGAGCAGTACTTC

d_call: NA
v_call: TRBV20-1
clone_size: NA
j_call: TRBJ2-5
cdr3_aa: CSTPDSGQETQYF
cdr3_nt: TGCAGCACCCCGGATAGCGGACAAGAGACCCAGTACTTC

d_call: NA
v_call: TRBV28
clone_size: many
j_call: TRBJ1-2
cdr3_aa: CASSFPLRGYTF
cdr3_nt: TGTGCCAGCAGTTTCCCATTGAGGGGCTACACCTTC

d_call: NA
v_call: TRBV5-5
clone_size: many
j_call: TRBJ2-1
cdr3_aa: CASSLVISNEQFF
cdr3_nt: TGTGCCAGCAGCTTGGTGATTTCGAATGAGCAGTTCTTC

d_call: TRBD2
v_call: TRBV11-2
clone_size: many
j_call: TRBJ2-5
cdr3_aa: CASSLGPRRELGLETQYF
cdr3_nt: TGTGCCAGCAGCTTAGGCCCTAGGCGGGAGCTTGGGTTAGAGACCCAGTACTTC

d_call: NA
v_call: TRBV5-6
clone_size: many
j_call: TRBJ2-1
cdr3_aa: CASSLGWGGVHNEQFF
cdr3_nt: TGTGCCAGCAGTTTGGGATGGGGAGGAGTCCACAATGAGCAGTTCTTC

d_call: TRBD1
v_call: TRBV7-8
clone_size: many
j_call: TRBJ2-7
cdr3_aa: CASTLTGQGSYEQYF
cdr3_nt: TGTGCCAGCACCTTAACGGGACAGGGGTCCTACGAGCAGTACTTC

d_call: NA
v_call: TRBV3-1
clone_size: NA
j_call: TRBJ2-1
cdr3_aa: CASNQVTRMSNEQFF
cdr3_nt: TGTGCCAGCAACCAAGTGACTAGAATGTCTAATGAGCAGTTCTTC

d_call: TRBD1
v_call: TRBV3-1
clone_size: many
j_call: TRBJ1-1
cdr3_aa: CASSLGQGGTEAFF
cdr3_nt: TGTGCCAGCAGCCTCGGACAGGGTGGCACTGAAGCTTTCTTT

d_call: TRBD2
v_call: TRBV20-1
clone_size: NA
j_call: TRBJ2-1
cdr3_aa: CSARAGLRRWREGHRLGEQFF
cdr3_nt: TGCAGTGCTAGAGCGGGCCTCCGGAGATGGCGGGAGGGCCACCGATTGGGTGAGCAGTTCTTC

d_call: NA
v_call: TRBV11-2
clone_size: many
j_call: TRBJ2-3
cdr3_aa: CASSFSLVDTQYF
cdr3_nt: TGTGCCAGCAGCTTCTCACTAGTTGACACGCAGTATTTT